This T cell receptor (beta chain) was obtained from a study of blood T cell repertoires in COVID-19. Study as a whole: Donors in the United States, Italy and Spain gave samples during acute or convalescent COVID-19.

Profiling relied on immunoSEQ multiplex PCR, and the TCRdb table lists in-frame clones only, not all of them. The repertoire includes approximately 450,000 clones, approximately 90% of them detected once, and around 1.1% sits in the top ten. The CDR3 contains 15 residues. CDR1 is SGHAT, CDR2 FQNNGV, per germline. V was clipped by 2 bases and J by 7 bases; unmatched bases: 5. Sequencing was carried out using PBMCs or T cells enriched from blood (not recorded which). The TCR was taken from a man aged 25 to 40 who had recovered from COVID-19. J is TRBJ2-1 and V is TRBV11-2; 10 positions agree with TRBD2. CDR3 nucleotide sequence: TGTGCCAGCAGCTTACAACTAGCGGGGCTAAATGAGCAGTTCTTC. The encoded protein is CASSLQLAGLNEQFF.